This T cell receptor beta chain was found in a study of cytotoxic CD8 clonotypes in ibrutinib-treated CLL (dated by TCRdb to the early 2020s). About the full investigation: The cohort had ten to twelve relapsed/refractory and more than 14 treatment-naive patients; 17 were IGHV unmutated. Partial responses were observed in about 25 patients and complete responses in 2; after a median follow-up of around 68 months, remission was maintained in around 14 patients and progression was observed in roughly twelve. Response samples were taken after a median of approximately 13 months on treatment, ranging from about 6 to 40 months. An average of roughly 270,000 productive templates and approximately 91,000 productive rearrangements was obtained per sample. Longitudinal samples were obtainable from about 30% of the roughly 90 participants in the trial. Cryopreserved peripheral blood mononuclear cells were obtained before treatment, at response, and at either sustained remission or disease progression. Every remission and progressive disease sample was obtained while ibrutinib was still being received by the patients.

General findings and caveats noted by the study authors: Sampling times were not matched between sustained-remission and progressing patients, and lymph node repertoires were not studied. Public clonotypes were rare and either contracted or stayed stable during treatment, and the rise in clonality at ibrutinib response reflected the expansion of private clonotypes. Clonality increased at ibrutinib response, stayed stable in sustained remission, and fell back toward baseline at progression. Baseline clonality was found to be higher than that of age-matched healthy donors and was strongly correlated with circulating CD8+ T-cell counts.

The germline V gene sets CDR1 to MDHEN and CDR2 to SYDVKM. The V end loses 1 base and the J end loses 3 bases, and a stretch of 13 bases separates them. Measured from the cysteine to the phenylalanine, the CDR3 is 15 residues long. The retained sequence is limited to the CDR3, 45 bases, with the frame set at the first base. On this clone: Which antigen it targets is not known. The input lacks base qualities; no much larger clone sits a single base away.

What the time point label conveys for this sample: less than 30 months on ibrutinib. For TCR beta library preparation, approximately 2 micrograms of genomic DNA were extracted from the cryopreserved PBMCs. Longitudinal blood samples from CLL patients on ibrutinib monotherapy underwent high-throughput TCR beta sequencing. The patients took part in an open-label, single-center phase 2 trial of ibrutinib monotherapy. Each clonotype received, on average, around 9.6x coverage in deep resolution sequencing performed on a MiSeq, where the target depth lay between 1 in 1 million and 1 in 200,000 T cells. The immunoSEQ hsTCRB Kit was used to generate the TCR beta libraries. In the original analysis: The data were analyzed with ImmunoSEQ Analyzer and ImmunoSEQ Data Assistant, and V, D and J gene assignments followed IMGT definitions. Clonality, which ranges from 0 to 1, was calculated as one minus the normalized Shannon entropy of productive rearrangement frequencies. Public clonotype analysis was restricted to overrepresented clonotypes comprising at least 0.05% of each patient's repertoire. Repertoires from around 13 age-matched healthy donors in immuneACCESS were used as clonality controls. TCRdb's version of the immuneACCESS table is confined to in-frame rearrangements and falls short of the full clone set. An unresolved V gene accounts for under half of the shortfall where checked; the remainder is of unknown origin. V and J calls and clone size are given by that table; D and trimming were obtained from the DNA. This sample comprises fewer than 150,000 clones, about 85% of them detected only once. The ten largest account for less than 4% of the sample.

The sequence was collected from a human donor with chronic lymphocytic leukemia. The specimen was PBMCs, collected after 24 months of ibrutinib treatment. The receptor chain draws on TRBV28 and TRBJ2-7; possibly the D gene is TRBD2, per 6 matching bases. The nucleotide sequence reads TGTGCCAGCAGTTTATCGGCGGGGAAGCGCTACGAGCAGTACTTC. Translated, this is CASSLSAGKRYEQYF.